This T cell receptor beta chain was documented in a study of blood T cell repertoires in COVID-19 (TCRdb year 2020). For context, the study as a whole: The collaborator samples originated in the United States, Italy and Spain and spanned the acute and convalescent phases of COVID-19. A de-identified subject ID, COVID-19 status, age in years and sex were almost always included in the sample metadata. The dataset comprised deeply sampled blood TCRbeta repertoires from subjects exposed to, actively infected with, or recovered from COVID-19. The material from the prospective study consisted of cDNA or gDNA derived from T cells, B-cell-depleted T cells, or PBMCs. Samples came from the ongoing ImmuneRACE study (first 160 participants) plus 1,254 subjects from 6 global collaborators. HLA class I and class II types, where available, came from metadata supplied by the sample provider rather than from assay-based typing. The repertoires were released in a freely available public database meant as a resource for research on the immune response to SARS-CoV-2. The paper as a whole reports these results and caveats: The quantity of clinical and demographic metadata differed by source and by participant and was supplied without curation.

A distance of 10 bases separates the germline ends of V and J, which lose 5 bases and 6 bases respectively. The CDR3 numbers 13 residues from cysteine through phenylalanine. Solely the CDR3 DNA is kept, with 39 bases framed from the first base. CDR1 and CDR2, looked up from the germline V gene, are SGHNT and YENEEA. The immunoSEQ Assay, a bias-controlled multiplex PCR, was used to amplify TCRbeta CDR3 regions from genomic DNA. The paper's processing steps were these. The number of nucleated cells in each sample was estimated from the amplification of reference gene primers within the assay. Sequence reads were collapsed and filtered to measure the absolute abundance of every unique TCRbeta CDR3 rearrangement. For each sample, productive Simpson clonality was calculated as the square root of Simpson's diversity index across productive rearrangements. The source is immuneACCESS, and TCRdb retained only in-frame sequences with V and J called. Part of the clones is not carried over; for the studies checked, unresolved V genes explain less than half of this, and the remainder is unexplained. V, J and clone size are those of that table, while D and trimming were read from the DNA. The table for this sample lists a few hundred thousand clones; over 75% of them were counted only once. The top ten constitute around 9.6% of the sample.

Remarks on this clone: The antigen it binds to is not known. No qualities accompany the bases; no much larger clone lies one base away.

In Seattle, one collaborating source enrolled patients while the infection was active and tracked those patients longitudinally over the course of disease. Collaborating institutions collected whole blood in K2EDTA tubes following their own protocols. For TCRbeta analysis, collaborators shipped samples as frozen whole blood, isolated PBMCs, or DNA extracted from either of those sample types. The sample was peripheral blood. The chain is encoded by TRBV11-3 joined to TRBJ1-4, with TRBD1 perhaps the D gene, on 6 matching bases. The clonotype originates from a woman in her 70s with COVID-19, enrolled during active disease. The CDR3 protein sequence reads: CASSDHRDEKLFF. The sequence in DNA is TGTGCCAGCAGCGATCACAGGGATGAAAAACTGTTTTTT.